This TCR beta chain was sequenced for a study of control samples from healthy donors and cancer patients. Produced via immunoSEQ multiplex PCR; TCRdb's table is partial and in-frame only. The repertoire holds roughly 370,000 clones, with approximately 92% as singletons. As concerns this clone: Other DNA sequences in the sample encode the same CDR3.

The CDR3 has 15 residues. The V gene end was trimmed by 3 bases and the J gene end by 1 base; junction bases not matched to a gene: 2. From germline, CDR1 is MNHNS and CDR2 SASEGT. Sequencing input: PBMCs. This receptor was identified in a man between 40 and 49 years old with head and neck cancer. J is TRBJ2-1 and V is TRBV6-1; 8 bases line up with TRBD2. The CDR3 protein is CASSEIAGSYNEQFF. The CDR3 bases are TGTGCCAGCAGTGAGATAGCGGGATCCTACAATGAGCAGTTCTTC.